Here is one T cell receptor beta chain with its context. These data originate in a study of blood T cell repertoires in COVID-19. The CDR3 has 13 amino acids. V gave up 3 bases and J gave up 6 bases, with 12 bases separating them. CDR1 is WNHNN, CDR2 SYGVQD, per germline (reference sequence). In the authors' workflow: From reference gene primer amplification, estimates of nucleated cell counts were derived. Data came from immunoSEQ multiplex PCR; TCRdb stores just in-frame clones and leaves some out. Clone size and the V and J calls come from that table; the DNA yielded D and trimming. This table has 88,000 or so clones, 65% to 90% appearing once.

The material sequenced was peripheral blood. V gene TRBV10-1 combines with J gene TRBJ2-7; a possible D gene is TRBD1 (5 bases). The sequence was obtained from a man between 60 and 75 years old with acute or convalescent COVID-19. The CDR3 DNA sequence: TGCGCCAGCAGTGATCAGGGAATTGGCGAGCAGTACTTC. It encodes CASSDQGIGEQYF.